The clone carrying this T cell receptor (beta chain) came up a few times. Its antigen is undetermined. The data originate from a study of regulatory T cells in long-lasting Graves disease. Study observations and caveats: A greater number of public clonotypes (approximately 2,500) was shared by persistent patients than by new patients (about 880). Patients whose Graves' disease persisted exhibited lower TCR diversity than those newly diagnosed. Persistent disease showed a preference for TRBV28, TRBJ1-2 and TRBJ2-5.

Trimming pared 0 bases from V and 0 bases from J, leaving 13 bases between. This CDR3 comprises 16 residues. Germline V gene data show CDR1 as SQVTM and CDR2 as ANQGSEA. iRepertoire HTBI primers and Arm-PCR of CDR3 regions built TCR beta libraries. TCRdb re-derived calls from the multiplex PCR reads in MiXCR, one entry per CDR3 protein. The sample includes approximately 400,000 distinct CDR3 sequences, about 23% of them seen just once. Time point given: persistent/refractory GD, antithyroid drugs over 5 years with positive TRAb. Researchers made the TCR library from RNA that was extracted from PBMCs. Patients were from an endocrinology department in Xi'an, China.

Here the sequenced sample was peripheral blood mononuclear cells (PBMCs), taken when the disease was refractory, from a patient treated with antithyroid drugs. V usage is TRBV29-1 and J usage is TRBJ2-3; no firm D call. This receptor was taken from a woman aged 40 to 50 with Graves disease. CDR3 in amino acids: CSVEDPARYSTDTQYF. The DNA for the CDR3 is TGCAGCGTTGAAGATCCGGCCAGGTATAGCACAGATACGCAGTATTTT.